This TCR beta chain was found in a study of blood T cell repertoires in COVID-19. As for the study in general: Material from acute and convalescent COVID-19 was sourced from the United States, Italy and Spain. Sources were T cells, B-cell-depleted T cells, or PBMCs; the material itself was cDNA or gDNA.

Germline-derived CDR1 and CDR2 are SGDLS and YYNGEE. The ends were cut back, 6 bases at V and 2 bases at J, with 20 bases in the middle. This CDR3 region has 17 residues. As handled by the study authors: For nucleated cells, counts were estimated from reference gene primer amplification. Produced via immunoSEQ multiplex PCR; TCRdb's table is partial and in-frame only. V and J calls plus clone size are reproduced from that table; the DNA served to infer D and trimming. The sample includes around 25,000 clones, around 90% of them seen just once. The source is a woman in her 50s with active COVID-19. V and J are TRBV9 and TRBJ2-2; D may be TRBD1 (5 bases). The sequenced sample was peripheral blood. The chain's CDR3 is CASNQPRGQVNTGELFF. The CDR3 nucleotides are TGTGCCAGCAACCAACCAAGGGGTCAGGTAAACACCGGGGAGCTGTTTTTT.